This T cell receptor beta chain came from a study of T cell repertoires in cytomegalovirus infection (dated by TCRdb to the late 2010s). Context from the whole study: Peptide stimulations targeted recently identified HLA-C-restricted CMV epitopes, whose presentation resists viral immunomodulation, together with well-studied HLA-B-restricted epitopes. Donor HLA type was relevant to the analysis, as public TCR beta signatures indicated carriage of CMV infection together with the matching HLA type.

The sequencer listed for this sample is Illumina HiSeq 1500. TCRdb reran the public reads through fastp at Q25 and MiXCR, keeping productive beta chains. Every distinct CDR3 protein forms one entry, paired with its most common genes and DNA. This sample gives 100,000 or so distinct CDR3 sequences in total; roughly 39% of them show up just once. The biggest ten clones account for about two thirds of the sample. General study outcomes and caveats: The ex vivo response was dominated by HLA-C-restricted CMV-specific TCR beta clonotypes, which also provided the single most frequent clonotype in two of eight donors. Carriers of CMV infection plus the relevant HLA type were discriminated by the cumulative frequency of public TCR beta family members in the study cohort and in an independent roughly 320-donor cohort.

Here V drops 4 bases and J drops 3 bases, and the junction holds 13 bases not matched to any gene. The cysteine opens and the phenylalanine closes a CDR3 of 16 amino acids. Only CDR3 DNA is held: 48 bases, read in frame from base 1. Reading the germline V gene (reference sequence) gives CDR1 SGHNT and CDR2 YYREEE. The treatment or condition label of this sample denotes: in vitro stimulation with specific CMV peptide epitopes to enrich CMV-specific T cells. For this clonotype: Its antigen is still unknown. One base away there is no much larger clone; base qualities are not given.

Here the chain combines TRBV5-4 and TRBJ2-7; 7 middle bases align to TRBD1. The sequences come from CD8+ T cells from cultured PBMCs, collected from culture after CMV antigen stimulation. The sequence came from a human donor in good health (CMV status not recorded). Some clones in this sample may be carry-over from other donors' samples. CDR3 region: CASSDRPGQPDYEQYF. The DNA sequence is TGTGCCAGCAGCGACCGACCGGGACAGCCGGACTACGAGCAGTACTTC.